This T cell receptor beta chain was retrieved from a study of T cell repertoires in cytomegalovirus infection. Study as a whole: HLA-B-restricted CMV epitopes that are well studied, plus recently identified HLA-C-restricted ones, were used by the study. It was the public TCR beta signatures that indicated both CMV infection and matching HLA type.

This clonotype was seen a few times. Its target is unknown. V gave up 4 bases and J gave up 6 bases; unmatched junction bases: 7. The CDR3 loop spans 15 amino acids. CDR1 is SGHNT, CDR2 YYREEE, per germline (reference sequence). Study-level findings and limits: Carriage of CMV together with the relevant HLA was identifiable through cumulative public TCR beta family frequency. CMV-specific TCR beta clonotypes restricted by HLA-C dominated the ex vivo response.

TCRdb re-called the reads with MiXCR, one entry per CDR3 protein. The sample gives 250,000 to 300,000 distinct CDR3 sequences, less than 25% of which show up once; around 20% is in the top ten. The source is a human donor in good health (CMV status not recorded). Some clones in this sample may be carry-over from other donors' samples. This chain uses TRBV5-4 with TRBJ2-1; 10 nucleotides agree with TRBD2. This specimen was cultured PBMCs, taken from culture after CMV antigen stimulation. CDR3 sequence reads: CASSLPSGGANEQFF. The CDR3, as DNA: TGTGCCAGCAGCCTACCTAGCGGGGGCGCCAATGAGCAGTTCTTC. Full variable domain (missing parts from reference TRBV5-4 and TRBJ2-1): ETGVTQSPTHLIKTRGQQVTLRCSSQSGHNTVSWYQQALGQGPQFIFQYYREEENGRGNFPPRFSGLQFPNYSSELNVNALELDDSALYLCASSLPSGGANEQFFGPGTRLTVL.